The count of the clone carrying this T cell receptor (beta chain) is one. Antigen: not known. CDR1 is SGHRS, CDR2 YFSETQ, per germline. The CDR3 is 18 amino acids. Unmatched junction bases numbered 5, after V lost 4 bases and J lost 0 bases. Use of 60 Vbeta and 13 Jbeta primers characterized the PCR. Data came from immunoSEQ multiplex PCR; TCRdb stores just in-frame clones and leaves some out. This table has under 150,000 clones, 76% appearing once. The data were obtained in a study of cytomegalovirus exposure and HLA in healthy donors. Study-wide context: There were 88 million or so unique TCRs (from HLA-typed donors) in an early data release. Out of 350 to 400 genotyped donors, about 80% belonged to the Caucasian-associated ancestry cluster. Study outcomes and limitations: The authors later found TCR association rates varying by HLA locus, with DRB1 most and HLA-C fewest. Sequences of the TCR beta chain were said to predict the HLA-A and HLA-B alleles of most subjects accurately.

Specimen: PBMCs. The origin of this receptor is a female donor in good health and CMV-seropositive. The genes are TRBV5-1 and TRBJ2-1, with TRBD2 matching over 15 bases. CDR3 in DNA: TGCGCCAGCAGCACCCGGACTAGCGGGAGGGGCTCCTACAATGAGCAGTTCTTC. It translates to CASSTRTSGRGSYNEQFF.